This entry describes one TCR beta chain. Its antigen is unknown. Attachment of unique molecular identifiers was made to individual cDNA molecules. From the 5' RACE reads, TCRdb called clonotypes with MiXCR, one entry per CDR3 protein. The table lists roughly 32,000 distinct CDR3 sequences, 5% to 7% of them singletons. This specimen belongs to a study of early T cells in non-severe SARS-CoV-2 infection. At the level of the study: Sequencing targeted bulk RNA from unsorted whole blood, leaving chains unpaired.

Notes on the study in general: The matching step, a VDJdb search, favored anti-spike CD8 responses and missed private and CD4 specificities.

CDR3 size: 14 residues. Per germline, CDR1 SGHDN and CDR2 FVKESK. Trimming left V 3 bases short and J 7 bases short, with 12 bases between. The material sequenced was whole blood. The chain has TRBV14 and TRBJ2-2; D is perhaps TRBD1 (6 bases). The sequence came from an adult who was a healthcare worker with PCR-confirmed SARS-CoV-2 infection or an uninfected control (not recorded which). The CDR3 reads CASSHVGAIGELFF. The CDR3 bases are TGTGCCAGCAGCCACGTGGGGGCCATCGGGGAGCTGTTTTTT.